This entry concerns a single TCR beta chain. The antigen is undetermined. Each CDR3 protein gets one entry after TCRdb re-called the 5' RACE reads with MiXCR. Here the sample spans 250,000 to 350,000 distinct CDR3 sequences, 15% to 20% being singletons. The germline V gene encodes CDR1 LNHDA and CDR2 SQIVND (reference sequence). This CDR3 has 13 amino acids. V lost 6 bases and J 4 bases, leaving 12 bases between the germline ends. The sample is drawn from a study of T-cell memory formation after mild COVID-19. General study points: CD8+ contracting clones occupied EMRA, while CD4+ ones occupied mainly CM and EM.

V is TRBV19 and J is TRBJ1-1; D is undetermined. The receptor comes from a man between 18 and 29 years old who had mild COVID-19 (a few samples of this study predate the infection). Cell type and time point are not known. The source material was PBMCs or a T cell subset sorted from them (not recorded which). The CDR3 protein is CASSQQVGTEAFF. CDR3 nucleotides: TGTGCCAGTAGCCAACAAGTCGGCACTGAAGCTTTCTTT.